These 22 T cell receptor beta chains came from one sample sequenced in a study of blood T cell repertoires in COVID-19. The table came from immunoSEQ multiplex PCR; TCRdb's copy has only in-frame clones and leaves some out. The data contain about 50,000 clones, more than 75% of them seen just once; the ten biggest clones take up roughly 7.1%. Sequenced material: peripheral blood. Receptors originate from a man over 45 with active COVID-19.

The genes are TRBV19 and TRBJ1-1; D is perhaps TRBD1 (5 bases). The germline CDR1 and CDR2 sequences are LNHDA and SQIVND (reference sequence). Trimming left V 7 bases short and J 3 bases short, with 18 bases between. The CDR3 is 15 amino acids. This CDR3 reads CASTQRGGGDTEAFF. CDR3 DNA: TGTGCCAGTACCCAGAGAGGTGGAGGGGACACTGAAGCTTTCTTT.

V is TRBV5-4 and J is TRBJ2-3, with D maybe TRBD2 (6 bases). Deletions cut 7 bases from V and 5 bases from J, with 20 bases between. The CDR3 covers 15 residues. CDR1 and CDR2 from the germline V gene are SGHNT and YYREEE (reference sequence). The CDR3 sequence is CASRTITSNGDTQYF. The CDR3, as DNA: TGTGCCAGCCGGACAATCACTAGCAATGGAGATACGCAGTATTTT.

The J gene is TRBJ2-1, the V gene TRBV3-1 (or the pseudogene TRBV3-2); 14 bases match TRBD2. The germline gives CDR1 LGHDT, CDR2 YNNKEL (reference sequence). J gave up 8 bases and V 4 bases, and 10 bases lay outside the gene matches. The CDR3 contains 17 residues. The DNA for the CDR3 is TGTGCCAGCAGCCCGAACTGGGGACTAGCGGGAGACCATGAGCAGTTCTTC. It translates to CASSPNWGLAGDHEQFF.

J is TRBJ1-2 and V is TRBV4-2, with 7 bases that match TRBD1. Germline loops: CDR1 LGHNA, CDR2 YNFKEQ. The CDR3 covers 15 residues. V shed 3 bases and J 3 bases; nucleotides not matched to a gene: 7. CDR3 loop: CASSQWGQTDYGYTF. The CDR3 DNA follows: TGTGCCAGCAGCCAGTGGGGACAGACGGACTATGGCTACACCTTC.

The CDR3 protein is CASSPIGQGAYEQYF. For the CDR3, the DNA is TGTGCCAGCAGCCCTATCGGACAGGGGGCATACGAGCAGTACTTC. The chain employs TRBV5-6 and TRBJ2-7; TRBD1 matches at 11 bases. V lost 4 bases, J lost 4 bases, and 7 bases stayed unmatched. Germline CDR1 reads SGHDT; CDR2 reads YYEEEE. This CDR3 comprises 15 residues. Full variable domain (missing parts from reference TRBV5-6 and TRBJ2-7): DAGVTQSPTHLIKTRGQQVTLRCSPKSGHDTVSWYQQALGQGPQFIFQYYEEEERQRGNFPDRFSGHQFPNYSSELNVNALLLGDSALYLCASSPIGQGAYEQYFGPGTRLTVT.

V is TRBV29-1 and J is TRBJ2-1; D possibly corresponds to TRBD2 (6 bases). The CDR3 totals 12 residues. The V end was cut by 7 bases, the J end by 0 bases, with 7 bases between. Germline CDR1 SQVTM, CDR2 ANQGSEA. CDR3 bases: TGCAGCGGCGGGGCCTCCTACAATGAGCAGTTCTTC. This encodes CSGGASYNEQFF.

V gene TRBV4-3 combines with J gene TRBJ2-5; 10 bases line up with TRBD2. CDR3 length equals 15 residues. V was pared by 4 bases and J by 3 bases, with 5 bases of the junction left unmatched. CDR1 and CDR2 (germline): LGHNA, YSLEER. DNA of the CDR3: TGCGCCAGCAGCCTTGGGACTAGCGTTAAAGAGACCCAGTACTTC. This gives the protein CASSLGTSVKETQYF.

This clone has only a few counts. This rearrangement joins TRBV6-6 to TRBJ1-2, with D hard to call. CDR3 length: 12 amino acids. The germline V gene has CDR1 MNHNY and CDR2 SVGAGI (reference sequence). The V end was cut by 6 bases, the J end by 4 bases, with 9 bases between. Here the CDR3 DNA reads TGTGCCAGCAGGCGAGACACCTATGGCTACACCTTC. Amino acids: CASRRDTYGYTF.

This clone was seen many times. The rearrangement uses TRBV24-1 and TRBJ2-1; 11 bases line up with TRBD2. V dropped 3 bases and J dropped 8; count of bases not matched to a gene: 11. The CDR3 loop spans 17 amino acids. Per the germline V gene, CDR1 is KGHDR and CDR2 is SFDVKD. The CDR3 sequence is CATSDPRASGGNYEQFF. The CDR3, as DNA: TGTGCCACCAGTGATCCCCGCGCTAGCGGGGGGAATTATGAGCAGTTCTTC.

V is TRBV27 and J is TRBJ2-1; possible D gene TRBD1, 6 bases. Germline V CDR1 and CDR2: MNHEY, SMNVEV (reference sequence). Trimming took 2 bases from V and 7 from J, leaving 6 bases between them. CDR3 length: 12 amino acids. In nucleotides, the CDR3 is TGTGCCAGCAGTTTAAGGGGGAATGAGCAGTTCTTC. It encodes CASSLRGNEQFF.

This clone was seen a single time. CDR3 protein: CASKRQGLNTEAFF. CDR3 bases: TGCGCCAGCAAGAGACAGGGCTTGAACACTGAAGCTTTCTTT. V and J are TRBV5-1 and TRBJ1-1, with 7 bases identical to TRBD1. With V trimmed by 6 bases and J by 0 bases, 5 bases remained unmatched. This CDR3 spans 14 amino acids. The germline V gene encodes CDR1 SGHRS and CDR2 YFSETQ.

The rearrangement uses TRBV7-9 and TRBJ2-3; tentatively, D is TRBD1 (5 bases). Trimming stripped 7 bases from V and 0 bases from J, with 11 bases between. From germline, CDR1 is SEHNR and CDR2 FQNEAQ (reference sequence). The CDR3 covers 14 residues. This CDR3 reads CASTWQGSTDTQYF. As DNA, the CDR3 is TGTGCCAGCACTTGGCAGGGAAGCACAGATACGCAGTATTTT.

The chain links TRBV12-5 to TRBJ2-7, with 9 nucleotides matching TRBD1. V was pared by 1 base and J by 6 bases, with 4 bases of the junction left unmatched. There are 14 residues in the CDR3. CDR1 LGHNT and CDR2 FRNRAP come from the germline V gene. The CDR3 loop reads CASGLEGQGREQYF. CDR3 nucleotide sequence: TGTGCTAGTGGTTTGGAGGGACAGGGTCGCGAGCAGTACTTC.

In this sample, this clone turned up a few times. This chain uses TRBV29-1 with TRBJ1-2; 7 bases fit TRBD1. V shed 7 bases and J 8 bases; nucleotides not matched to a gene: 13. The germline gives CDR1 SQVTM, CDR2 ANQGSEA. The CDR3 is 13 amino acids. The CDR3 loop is CSASGTAVPGYTF. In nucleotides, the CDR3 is TGCAGCGCCTCGGGGACAGCTGTACCCGGCTACACCTTC.

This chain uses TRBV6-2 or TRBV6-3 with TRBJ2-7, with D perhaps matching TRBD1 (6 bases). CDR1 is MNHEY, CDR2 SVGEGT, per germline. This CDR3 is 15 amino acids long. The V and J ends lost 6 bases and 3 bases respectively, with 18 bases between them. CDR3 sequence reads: CASSLTGYQGYEQYF. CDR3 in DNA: TGTGCCAGCAGCTTAACAGGGTATCAAGGCTACGAGCAGTACTTC.

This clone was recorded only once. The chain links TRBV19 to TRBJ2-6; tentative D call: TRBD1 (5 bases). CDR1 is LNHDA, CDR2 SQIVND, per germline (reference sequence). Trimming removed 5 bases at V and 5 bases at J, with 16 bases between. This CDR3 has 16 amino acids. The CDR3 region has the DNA TGTGCCAGTAGTCTCCCCCTGACAGTTTGGGCCAACGTCCTGACTTTC. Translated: CASSLPLTVWANVLTF.

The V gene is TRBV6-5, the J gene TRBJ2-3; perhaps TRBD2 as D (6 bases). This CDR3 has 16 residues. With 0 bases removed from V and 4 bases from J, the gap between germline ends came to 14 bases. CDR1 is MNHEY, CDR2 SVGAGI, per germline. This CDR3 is CASSYSLGGSPDTQYF. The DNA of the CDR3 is TGTGCCAGCAGTTACTCACTGGGGGGAAGCCCAGATACGCAGTATTTT.

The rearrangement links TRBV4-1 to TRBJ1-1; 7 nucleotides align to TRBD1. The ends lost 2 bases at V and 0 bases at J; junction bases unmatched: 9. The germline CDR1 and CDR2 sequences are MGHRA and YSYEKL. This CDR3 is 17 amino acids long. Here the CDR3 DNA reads TGCGCCAGCAGCCAACTTGGACAGGTTAACATGAACACTGAAGCTTTCTTT. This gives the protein CASSQLGQVNMNTEAFF.

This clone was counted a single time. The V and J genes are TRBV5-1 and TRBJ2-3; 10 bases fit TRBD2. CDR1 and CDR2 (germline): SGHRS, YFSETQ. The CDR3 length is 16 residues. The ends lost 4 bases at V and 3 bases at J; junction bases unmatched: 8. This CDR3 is CASSLGRTSGTDTQYF. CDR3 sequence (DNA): TGCGCCAGCAGCCTAGGCCGGACTAGCGGTACAGATACGCAGTATTTT.

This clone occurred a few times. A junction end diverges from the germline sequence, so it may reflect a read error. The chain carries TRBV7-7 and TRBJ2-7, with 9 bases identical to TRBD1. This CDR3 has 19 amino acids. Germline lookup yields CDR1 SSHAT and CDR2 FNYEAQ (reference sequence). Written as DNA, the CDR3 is TGTGCTAGCAGCCCGCAAACTCCTCTACCGGGACAGGGAACCTACGAGCAGTACTTC. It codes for CASSPQTPLPGQGTYEQYF. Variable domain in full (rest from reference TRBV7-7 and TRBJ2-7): GAGVSQSPRYKVTKRGQDVTLRCDPISSHATLYWYQQALGQGPEFLTYFNYEAQPDKSGLPSDRFSAERPEGSISTLTIQRTEQRDSAMYRCASSPQTPLPGQGTYEQYFGPGTRLTVT.

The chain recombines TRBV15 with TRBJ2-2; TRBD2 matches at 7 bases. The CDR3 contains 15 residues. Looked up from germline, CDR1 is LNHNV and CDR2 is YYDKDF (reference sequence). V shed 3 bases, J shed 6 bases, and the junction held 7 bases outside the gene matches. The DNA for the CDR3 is TGTGCCACCAGCAGGGAACGGACTAGTCCCGGGGAGCTGTTTTTT. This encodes CATSRERTSPGELFF.

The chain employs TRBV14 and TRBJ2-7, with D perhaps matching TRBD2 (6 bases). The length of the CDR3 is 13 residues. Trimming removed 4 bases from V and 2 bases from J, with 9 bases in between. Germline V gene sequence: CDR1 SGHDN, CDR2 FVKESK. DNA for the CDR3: TGTGCCAGCAGCCCGGGACTCCCCTACGAGCAGTACTTC. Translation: CASSPGLPYEQYF.